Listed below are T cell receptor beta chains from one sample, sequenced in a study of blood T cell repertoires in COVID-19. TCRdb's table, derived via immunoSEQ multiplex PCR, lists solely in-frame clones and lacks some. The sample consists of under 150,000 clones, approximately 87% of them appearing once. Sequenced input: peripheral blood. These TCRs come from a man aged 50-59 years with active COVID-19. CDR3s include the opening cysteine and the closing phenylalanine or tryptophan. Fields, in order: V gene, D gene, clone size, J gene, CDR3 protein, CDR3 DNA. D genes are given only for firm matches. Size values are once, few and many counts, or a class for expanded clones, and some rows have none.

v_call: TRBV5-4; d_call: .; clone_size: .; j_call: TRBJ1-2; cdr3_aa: CASSFQAYGGYTF; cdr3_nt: TGTGCCAGCAGCTTTCAGGCTTATGGTGGCTACACCTTC
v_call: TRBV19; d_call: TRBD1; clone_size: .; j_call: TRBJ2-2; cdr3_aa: CATRTGQMEPGELFF; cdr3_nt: TGTGCCACCAGGACAGGGCAAATGGAACCCGGGGAGCTGTTTTTT
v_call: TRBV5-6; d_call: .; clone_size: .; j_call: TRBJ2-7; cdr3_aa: CASSLDWRVALPNEQYF; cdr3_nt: TGTGCCAGCAGCTTGGATTGGAGGGTAGCTCTCCCCAACGAGCAGTACTTC
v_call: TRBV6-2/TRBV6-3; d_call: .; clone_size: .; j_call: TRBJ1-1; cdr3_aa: CASSYSQGTTEAFF; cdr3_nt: TGTGCCAGCAGTTACTCGCAGGGGACGACTGAAGCTTTCTTT
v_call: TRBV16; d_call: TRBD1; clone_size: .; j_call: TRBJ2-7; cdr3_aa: CASSQRRGLTLEQYF; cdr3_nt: TGTGCCAGCAGCCAACGCAGGGGGCTGACTCTCGAGCAGTACTTC
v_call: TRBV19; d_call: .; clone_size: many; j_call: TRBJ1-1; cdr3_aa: CASGGLNTEAFF; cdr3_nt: TGTGCCAGTGGAGGGTTGAACACTGAAGCTTTCTTT
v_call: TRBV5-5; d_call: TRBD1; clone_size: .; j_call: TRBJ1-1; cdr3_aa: CASSLGTGNTEAFF; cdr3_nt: TGTGCCAGCAGCTTGGGGACAGGGAACACTGAAGCTTTCTTT
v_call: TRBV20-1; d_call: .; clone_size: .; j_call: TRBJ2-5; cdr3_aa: CSASAGDEETQYF; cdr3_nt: TGCAGTGCTAGTGCAGGGGATGAAGAGACCCAGTACTTC
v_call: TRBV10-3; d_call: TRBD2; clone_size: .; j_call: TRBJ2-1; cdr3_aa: CAISPLGTKDEQFF; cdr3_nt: TGTGCCATCAGTCCCCTGGGGACTAAGGATGAGCAGTTCTTC
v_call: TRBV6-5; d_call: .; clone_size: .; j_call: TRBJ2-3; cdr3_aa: CASSSPADTQYF; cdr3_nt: TGTGCCAGCAGTTCCCCTGCAGATACGCAGTATTTT
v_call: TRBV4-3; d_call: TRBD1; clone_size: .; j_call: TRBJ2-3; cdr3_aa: CASSQDLRDRAQYF; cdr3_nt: TGCGCCAGCAGCCAAGACCTCCGGGACAGGGCGCAGTATTTT
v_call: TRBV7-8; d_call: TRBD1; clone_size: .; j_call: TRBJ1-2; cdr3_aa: CASSLAGQGLNYGYTF; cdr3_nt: TGTGCCAGCAGCTTAGCGGGACAGGGTCTTAACTATGGCTACACCTTC
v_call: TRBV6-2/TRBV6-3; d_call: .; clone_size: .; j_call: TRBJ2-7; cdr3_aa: CASSYILSSYEQYF; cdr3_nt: TGTGCCAGCAGTTACATTCTGAGCTCCTACGAGCAGTACTTC
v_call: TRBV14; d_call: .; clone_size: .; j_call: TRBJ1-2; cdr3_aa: CASSLTSGTLAYGYTF; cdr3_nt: TGTGCCAGCAGCCTTACCTCCGGGACTTTGGCTTATGGCTACACCTTC
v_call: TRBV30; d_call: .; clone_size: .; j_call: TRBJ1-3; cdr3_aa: CAWEQGETVGNTIYF; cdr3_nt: TGTGCCTGGGAACAGGGTGAGACAGTGGGAAACACCATATATTTT
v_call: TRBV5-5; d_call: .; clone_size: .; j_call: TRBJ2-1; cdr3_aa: CASSLGRGYLNEQFF; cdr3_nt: TGTGCCAGCAGCTTGGGCAGGGGATATCTGAATGAGCAGTTCTTC
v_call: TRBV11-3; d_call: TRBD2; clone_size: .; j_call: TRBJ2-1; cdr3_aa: CASSPTSGAYEQFF; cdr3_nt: TGTGCCAGCAGCCCGACTAGCGGGGCGTATGAGCAGTTCTTC
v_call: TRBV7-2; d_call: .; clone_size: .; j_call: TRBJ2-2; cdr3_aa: CASSSSKNTGELFF; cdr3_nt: TGTGCCAGCAGCTCATCCAAGAACACCGGGGAGCTGTTTTTT
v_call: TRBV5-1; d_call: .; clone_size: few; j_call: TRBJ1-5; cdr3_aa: CASSPGELGNQPQHF; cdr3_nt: TGCGCCAGCAGCCCGGGGGAGCTTGGGAATCAGCCCCAGCATTTT
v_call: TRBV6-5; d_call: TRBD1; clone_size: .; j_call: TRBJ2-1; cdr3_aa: CASSLRTGGGNEQFF; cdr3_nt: TGTGCCAGCAGTCTCCGGACAGGGGGGGGCAATGAGCAGTTCTTC
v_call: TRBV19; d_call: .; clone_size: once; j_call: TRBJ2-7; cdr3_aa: CASQRARGSTYEQYF; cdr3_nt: TGTGCCAGCCAGAGAGCGAGAGGGTCGACCTACGAGCAGTACTTC
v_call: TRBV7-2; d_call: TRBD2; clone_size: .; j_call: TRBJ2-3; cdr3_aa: CASSLTPIAGASNTQYF; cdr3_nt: TGTGCCAGCAGCTTGACACCAATAGCGGGGGCGTCGAATACGCAGTATTTT
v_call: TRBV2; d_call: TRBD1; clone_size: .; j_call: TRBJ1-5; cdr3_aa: CASSEQGEAYQPQHF; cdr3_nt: TGTGCCAGCAGTGAGCAGGGGGAGGCTTATCAGCCCCAGCATTTT
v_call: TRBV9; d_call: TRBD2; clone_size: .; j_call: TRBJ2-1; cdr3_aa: CASSVGGTSGGNEQFF; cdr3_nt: TGTGCCAGCAGCGTAGGAGGGACTAGCGGGGGGAATGAGCAGTTCTTC
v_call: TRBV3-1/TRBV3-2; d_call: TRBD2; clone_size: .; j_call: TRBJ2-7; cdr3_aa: CASSPFSGGVEQYF; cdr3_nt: TGTGCCAGCAGCCCCTTTAGCGGGGGAGTGGAGCAGTACTTC
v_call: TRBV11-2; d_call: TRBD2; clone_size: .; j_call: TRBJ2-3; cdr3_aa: CASSSGLAPITDTQYF; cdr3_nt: TGTGCCAGCAGCTCGGGACTAGCGCCTATCACAGATACGCAGTATTTT
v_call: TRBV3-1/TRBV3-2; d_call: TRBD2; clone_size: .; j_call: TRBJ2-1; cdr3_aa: CASSQASTSALHNEQFF; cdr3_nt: TGTGCCAGCAGCCAAGCTTCCACTAGCGCCCTTCACAATGAGCAGTTCTTC
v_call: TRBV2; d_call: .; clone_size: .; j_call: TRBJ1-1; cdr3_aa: CASSVGGAGSTEAFF; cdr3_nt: TGTGCCAGCAGTGTGGGGGGGGCAGGGAGCACTGAAGCTTTCTTT
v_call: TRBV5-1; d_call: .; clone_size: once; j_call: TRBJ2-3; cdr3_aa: CASTMVAGQPDTQYF; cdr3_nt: TGCGCCAGTACCATGGTGGCAGGGCAGCCGGATACGCAGTATTTT
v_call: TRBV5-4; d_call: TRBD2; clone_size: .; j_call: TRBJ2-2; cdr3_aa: CASSLPIAGSTGELFF; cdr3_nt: TGTGCCAGCAGCTTACCAATAGCGGGGAGCACCGGGGAGCTGTTTTTT
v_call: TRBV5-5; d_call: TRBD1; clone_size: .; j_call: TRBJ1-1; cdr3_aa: CASSLGRGQGMTEAFF; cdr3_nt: TGTGCCAGCAGCTTGGGGAGGGGACAGGGGATGACTGAAGCTTTCTTT
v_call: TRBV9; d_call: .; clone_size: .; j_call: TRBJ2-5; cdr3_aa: CASSVGQHQETQYF; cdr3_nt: TGTGCCAGCAGCGTAGGGCAACACCAAGAGACCCAGTACTTC
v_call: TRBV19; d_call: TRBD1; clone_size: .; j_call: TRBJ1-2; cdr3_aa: CASSPWTGEDYGYTF; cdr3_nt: TGTGCCAGTAGTCCTTGGACAGGGGAAGACTATGGCTACACCTTC
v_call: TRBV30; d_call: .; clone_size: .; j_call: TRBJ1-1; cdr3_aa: CACRGTEAFF; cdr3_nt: TGTGCCTGTCGGGGCACTGAAGCTTTCTTT
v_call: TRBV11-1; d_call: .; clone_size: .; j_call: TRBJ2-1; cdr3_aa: CASSSRLSGGYNEQFF; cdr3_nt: TGTGCCAGCAGCTCGCGCCTTAGTGGCGGCTACAATGAGCAGTTCTTC
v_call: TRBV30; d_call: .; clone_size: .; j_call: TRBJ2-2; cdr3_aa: CAWSDRGELFF; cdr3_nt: TGTGCCTGGAGTGATCGCGGGGAGCTGTTTTTT
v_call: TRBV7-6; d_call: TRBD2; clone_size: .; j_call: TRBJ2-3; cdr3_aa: CASSSGLAGARTDTQYF; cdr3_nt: TGTGCCAGCAGCTCCGGGTTAGCGGGGGCTCGCACAGATACGCAGTATTTT
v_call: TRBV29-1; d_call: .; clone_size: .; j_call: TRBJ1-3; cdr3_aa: CSVEWETRRDTIYF; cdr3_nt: TGCAGCGTTGAATGGGAGACCCGGCGGGACACCATATATTTT
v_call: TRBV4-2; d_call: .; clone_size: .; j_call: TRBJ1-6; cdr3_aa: CASSQVGPMDSPLHF; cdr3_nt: TGTGCCAGCAGCCAAGTGGGCCCTATGGATTCACCCCTCCACTTT
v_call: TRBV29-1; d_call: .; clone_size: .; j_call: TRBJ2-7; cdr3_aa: CSAARGTSYEQYF; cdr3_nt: TGCAGCGCCGCCCGGGGGACGTCCTACGAGCAGTACTTC
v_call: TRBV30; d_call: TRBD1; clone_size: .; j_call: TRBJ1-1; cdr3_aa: CAWSEQGYTEAFF; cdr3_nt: TGTGCCTGGAGTGAACAGGGGTACACTGAAGCTTTCTTT
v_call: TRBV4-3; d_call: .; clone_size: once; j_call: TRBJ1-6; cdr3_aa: CASSQALITGSPLHF; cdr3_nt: TGCGCCAGCAGCCAAGCCTTAATAACCGGGTCACCCCTCCACTTT
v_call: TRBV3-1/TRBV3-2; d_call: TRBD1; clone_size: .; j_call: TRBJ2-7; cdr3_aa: CASSPAPGQVRAGEQYF; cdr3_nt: TGTGCCAGCAGCCCCGCGCCGGGACAGGTGAGAGCTGGCGAGCAGTACTTC
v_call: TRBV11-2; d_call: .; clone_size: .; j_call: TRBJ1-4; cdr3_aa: CASSFGQQGKLFF; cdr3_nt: TGTGCCAGCAGCTTCGGACAGCAAGGAAAACTGTTTTTT
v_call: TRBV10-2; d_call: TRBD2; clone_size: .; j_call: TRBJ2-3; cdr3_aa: CASRDRTSGPSTDTQYF; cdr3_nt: TGCGCCAGCAGGGACAGGACTAGCGGACCTAGCACAGATACGCAGTATTTT
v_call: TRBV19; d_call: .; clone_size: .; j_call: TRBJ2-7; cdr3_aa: CASSPRQSSYEQYF; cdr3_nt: TGTGCCAGTAGTCCCCGACAGAGCTCCTACGAGCAGTACTTC
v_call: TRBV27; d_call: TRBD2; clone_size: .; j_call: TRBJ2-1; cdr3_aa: CASTPRLAGHNEQFF; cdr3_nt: TGTGCCAGCACCCCGAGACTAGCGGGGCACAATGAGCAGTTCTTC
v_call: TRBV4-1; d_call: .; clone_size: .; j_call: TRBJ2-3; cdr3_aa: CASSQEGHGTDTQYF; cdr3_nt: TGCGCCAGCAGCCAAGAGGGACACGGCACAGATACGCAGTATTTT
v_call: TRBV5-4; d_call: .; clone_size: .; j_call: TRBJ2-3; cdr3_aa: CASSFAGKDTQYF; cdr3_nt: TGTGCCAGCAGCTTCGCGGGGAAAGATACGCAGTATTTT
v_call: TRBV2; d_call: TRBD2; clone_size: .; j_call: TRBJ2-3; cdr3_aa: CASRQAGLTDTQYF; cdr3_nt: TGTGCCAGCAGACAAGCGGGGTTGACAGATACGCAGTATTTT
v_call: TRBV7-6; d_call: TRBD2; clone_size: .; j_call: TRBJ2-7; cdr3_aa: CASSSTSGGGYEQYF; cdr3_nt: TGTGCCAGCAGCTCGACTAGCGGGGGGGGTTACGAGCAGTACTTC
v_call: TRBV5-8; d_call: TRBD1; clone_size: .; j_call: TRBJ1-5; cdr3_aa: CASRGTVYSNQPQHF; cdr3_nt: TGTGCCAGCAGAGGGACAGTTTATAGCAATCAGCCCCAGCATTTT